The clone carrying this T cell receptor (beta chain) was seen once. The data derive from a study of T cells in Graves' hyperthyroidism and ophthalmopathy. About the research overall: Peripheral blood samples were taken at initial diagnosis, prior to any treatment.

RNA transcripts provided the source from which TCR beta CDR3 regions were amplified. Carried out on the TCR CDR3, a first-round RT-PCR used the HTBI primer set. TCRdb reanalysed the multiplex PCR reads using MiXCR and keeps one entry per CDR3 protein. The sample shows hundreds of thousands of distinct CDR3 sequences, approximately 15% of them seen only once. It was uncontrolled infection, other autoimmune disease, pregnancy or lactation that excluded patients. There are 17 residues in the CDR3. Germline trimming cut 5 bases from V and 0 bases from J; bases unmatched to any gene: 14. Germline V gene sequence: CDR1 DFQATT, CDR2 SNEGSKA (reference sequence).

Sequenced material: blood. The rearrangement joins TRBV20-1 to TRBJ2-7, with TRBD2 matching 9 bases. The TCR sequence derives from a woman between 45 and 65 years old with Graves' ophthalmopathy. The CDR3 DNA is TGCAGTGCTGCCCTGGGAAGGCGGGAGGGGAGCTCCTACGAGCAGTACTTC. This gives the protein CSAALGRREGSSYEQYF.